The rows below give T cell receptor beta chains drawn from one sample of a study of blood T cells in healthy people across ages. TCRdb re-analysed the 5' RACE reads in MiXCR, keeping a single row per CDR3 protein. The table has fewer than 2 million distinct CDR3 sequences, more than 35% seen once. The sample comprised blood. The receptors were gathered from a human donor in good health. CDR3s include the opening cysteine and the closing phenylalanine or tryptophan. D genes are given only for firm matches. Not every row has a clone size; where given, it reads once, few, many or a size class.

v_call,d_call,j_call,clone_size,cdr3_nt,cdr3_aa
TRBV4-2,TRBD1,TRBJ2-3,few,TGTGCCAGCAGCCAGGCTGGGACAGAGAATACGCAGTATTTT,CASSQAGTENTQYF
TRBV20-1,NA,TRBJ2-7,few,TGCAGTGCTAGAGCCCCGGGACGGGGTTACGAGCAGTACTTC,CSARAPGRGYEQYF
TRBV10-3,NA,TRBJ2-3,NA,TGTGCCATCAGTGAGTCGAGGGGGGGCAGAGATACGCAGTATTTT,CAISESRGGRDTQYF
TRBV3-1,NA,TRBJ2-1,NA,TGTGCCAGCAGCCCCCGGGCAAGAGGTTACAATGAGCAGTTCTTC,CASSPRARGYNEQFF
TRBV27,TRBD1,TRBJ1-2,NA,TGTGCCAGCAGTGCCTTACAGGGGGCCCGAGGCTACACCTTC,CASSALQGARGYTF
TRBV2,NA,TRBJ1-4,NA,TGTGCCAGCGCCATGACCGGGTGGGGGAAGGAAAAACTGTTTTTT,CASAMTGWGKEKLFF
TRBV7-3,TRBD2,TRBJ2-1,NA,TGTGCCAGCAGCTTAGTGATCGGGGAGGGTAATGAGCAGTTCTTC,CASSLVIGEGNEQFF
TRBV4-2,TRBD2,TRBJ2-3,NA,TGTGCCAGCAGCCAGATAGCGACTAGCGTCACAGATACGCAGTATTTT,CASSQIATSVTDTQYF
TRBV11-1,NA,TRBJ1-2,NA,TGTGCCAGCAGTCCCAGGGGACGGAGCTATGGCTACACCTTC,CASSPRGRSYGYTF
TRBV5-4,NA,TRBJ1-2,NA,TGTGCCAGCAGCCTCTTCGACAGATACCGCTATGGCTACACCTTC,CASSLFDRYRYGYTF
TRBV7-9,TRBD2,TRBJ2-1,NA,TGTGCCAGCAACTTGCAGGGACTAGCGCCTGGTAATAATGAGCAGTTCTTC,CASNLQGLAPGNNEQFF